The present T cell receptor (beta chain) was sequenced within a study of PD-L1 blockade in urothelial cancer. Time point given: peripheral blood 6 weeks after treatment start. The CDR3 runs 13 residues. Between the trimmed V and J ends, which lost 4 bases and 9 bases, there was a span of 14 bases. In germline, CDR1 is SGDLS, CDR2 YYNGEE. TCRdb's table, derived via immunoSEQ multiplex PCR, lists solely in-frame clones and lacks some. Here the sample spans roughly 45,000 clones, about four fifths being singletons. The TCR was taken from a man between 60 and 75 years old with urothelial cancer. Sequencing used PBMCs, obtained around atezolizumab (anti-PD-L1) treatment. This chain uses TRBV9 with TRBJ2-1, with D maybe TRBD2 (5 bases). CDR3 bases: TGTGCCAGCAGCAACCCCAGCGGTAGTGAGCAGTTCTTC. Its protein product is CASSNPSGSEQFF.